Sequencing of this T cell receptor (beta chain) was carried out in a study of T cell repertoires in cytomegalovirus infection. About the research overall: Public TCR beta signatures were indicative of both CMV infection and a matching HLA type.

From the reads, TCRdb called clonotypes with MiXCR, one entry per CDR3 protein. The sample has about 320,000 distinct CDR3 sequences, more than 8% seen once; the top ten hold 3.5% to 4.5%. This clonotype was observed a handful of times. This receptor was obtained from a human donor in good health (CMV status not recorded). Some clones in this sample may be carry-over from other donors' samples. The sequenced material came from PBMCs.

The CDR3 nucleotides read TGTGCCAGCAGTAACCGGCCACCCGGTAGCACTGAAGCTTTCTTT. Its translation: CASSNRPPGSTEAFF. The chain couples TRBV6-1 to TRBJ1-1; D ambiguous. Germline lookup yields CDR1 MNHNS and CDR2 SASEGT. CDR3 length: 15 amino acids. Trimming shortened V by 5 bases and J by 4 bases, and 17 bases separated the two germline ends.